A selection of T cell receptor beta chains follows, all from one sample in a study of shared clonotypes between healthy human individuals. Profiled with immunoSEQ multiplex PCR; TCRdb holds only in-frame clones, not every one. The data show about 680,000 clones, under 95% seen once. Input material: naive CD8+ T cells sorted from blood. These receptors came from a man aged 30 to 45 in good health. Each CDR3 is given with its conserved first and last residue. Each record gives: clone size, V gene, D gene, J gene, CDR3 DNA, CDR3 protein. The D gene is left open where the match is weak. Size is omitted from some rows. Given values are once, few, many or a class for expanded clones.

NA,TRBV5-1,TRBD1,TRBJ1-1,TGCGCCAGCAGCTCGGGACAGGGGGCCGCAAACACTGAAGCTTTCTTT,CASSSGQGAANTEAFF
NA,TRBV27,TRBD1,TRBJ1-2,TGTGCCAGTACCCCAGGGGGCGGGTATGGCTACACCTTC,CASTPGGGYGYTF
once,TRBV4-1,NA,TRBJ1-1,TGCGCCAGCAGCCAAGATGAATCGCGGACTGAAGCTTTCTTT,CASSQDESRTEAFF
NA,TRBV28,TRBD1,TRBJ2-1,TGTGCCAGCGGTCGAGACAGGGTGAACAATGAGCAGTTCTTC,CASGRDRVNNEQFF
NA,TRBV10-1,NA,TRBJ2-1,TGCGCCAGCAGTGAGGACAGACTCCTAAATGAGCAGTTCTTC,CASSEDRLLNEQFF
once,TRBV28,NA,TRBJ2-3,TGTGCCAGCAGTCCCACCCAGTCCACAGATACGCAGTATTTT,CASSPTQSTDTQYF
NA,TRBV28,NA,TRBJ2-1,TGTGCCAGCAGTCCCCTCGGGACCCAATACAATGAGCAGTTCTTC,CASSPLGTQYNEQFF
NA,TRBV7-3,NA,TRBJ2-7,TGTGCCAGCAGCTTACAAGCGGAGAGCTCCTACGAGCAGTACTTC,CASSLQAESSYEQYF
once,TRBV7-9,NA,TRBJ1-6,TGTGCCAGCAGCCCCCCGGACGGTAATGATTCACCCCTCCACTTT,CASSPPDGNDSPLHF
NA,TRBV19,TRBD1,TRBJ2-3,TGTGCCAGTAGTACCTCCGGGACAGTACCAGATACGCAGTATTTT,CASSTSGTVPDTQYF
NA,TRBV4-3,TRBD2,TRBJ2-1,TGCGCCAGCAGCCACCTAAGGACTAGCGGGAGGTCGCCCTCCTACAATGAGCAGTTCTTC,CASSHLRTSGRSPSYNEQFF
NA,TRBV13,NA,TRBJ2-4,TGTGCCAGCAGCTTAGGGCCGAGGCTAGCCAAAAACATTCAGTACTTC,CASSLGPRLAKNIQYF
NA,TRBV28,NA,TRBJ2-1,TGTGCCAGCACCCCGGACAGGGATCATAGCGGGACCCTTTCCCAATACAATGAGCAGTTCTTC,CASTPDRDHSGTLSQYNEQFF
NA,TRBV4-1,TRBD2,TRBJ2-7,TGCGCCAGCAGCCAGAGCGGGAGCTCCTACGAGCAGTACTTC,CASSQSGSSYEQYF
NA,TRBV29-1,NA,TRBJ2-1,TGCAGCGCCGCGGGATTACGTGGGGACAATGAGCAGTTCTTC,CSAAGLRGDNEQFF
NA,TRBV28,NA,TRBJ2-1,TGTGCCAGCAGGACCAAACTATTGCGGACCAGCTCCTACAATGAGCAGTTCTTC,CASRTKLLRTSSYNEQFF
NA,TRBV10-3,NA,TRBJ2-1,TGTGCCATCAGTGAGCCACCGAGCGGGTCTACAGGGAATGAGCAGTTCTTC,CAISEPPSGSTGNEQFF
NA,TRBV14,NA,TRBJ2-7,TGTGCCAGCAGCCCAAGAGGAGGGAACAGGGGACTTGGGCAGTACTTC,CASSPRGGNRGLGQYF
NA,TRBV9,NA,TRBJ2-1,TGTGCCAGCAGCCCATCGGACTCATACAATGAGCAGTTCTTC,CASSPSDSYNEQFF
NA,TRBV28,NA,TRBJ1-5,TGTGCCAGCAGTTTACCCCCCGGTGTCAGGAAGGTGATGAATCAGCCCCAGCATTTT,CASSLPPGVRKVMNQPQHF
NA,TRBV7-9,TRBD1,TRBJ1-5,TGTGCCAGCAGCACCACAGGGGTCGGAAGCAATCAGCCCCAGCATTTT,CASSTTGVGSNQPQHF
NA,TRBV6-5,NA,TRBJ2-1,TGTGCCAGCAGTCTTGGCATCGTCTCCTACAATGAGCAGTTCTTC,CASSLGIVSYNEQFF
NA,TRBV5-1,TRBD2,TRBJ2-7,TGCGCCAGCAGCTTAAGTTCGGGAGGGCCGGGGTACGAGCAGTACTTC,CASSLSSGGPGYEQYF
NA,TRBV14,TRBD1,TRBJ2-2,TGTGCCAGCAGCCAAGATGCGGACAGGGCCGGGGAGCTGTTTTTT,CASSQDADRAGELFF
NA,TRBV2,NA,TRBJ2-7,TGTGCCAGCATTCCAAAGGATGGGTCGAGGGAGCAGTACTTC,CASIPKDGSREQYF
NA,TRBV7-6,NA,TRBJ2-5,TGTGCCAGCAGCCGCGCCTGGGGGTACCAAGAGACCCAGTACTTC,CASSRAWGYQETQYF
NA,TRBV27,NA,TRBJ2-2,TGTGCCAGCAGTTTGTGGGGCCTCACCGGGGAGCTGTTTTTT,CASSLWGLTGELFF
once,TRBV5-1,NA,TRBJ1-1,TGCGCCAGCAGCTCGGAAGGTGGGGGCTTGAACACTGAAGCTTTCTTT,CASSSEGGGLNTEAFF
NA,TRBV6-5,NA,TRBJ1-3,TGTGCCACACCAGCGGGGGGCTCTGGAAACACCATATATTTT,CATPAGGSGNTIYF
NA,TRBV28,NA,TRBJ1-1,TGTGCCAGCAGTCCAGACAGGTTGAACACTGAAGCTTTCTTT,CASSPDRLNTEAFF
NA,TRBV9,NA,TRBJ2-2,TGTGCCAGCAGCGAGGAAGGGGAGATGTGGACCGGGGAGCTGTTTTTT,CASSEEGEMWTGELFF
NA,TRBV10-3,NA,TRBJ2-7,TGTGCCATCAGCGGCAGGTCTAGCTCCTACGAGCAGTACTTC,CAISGRSSSYEQYF
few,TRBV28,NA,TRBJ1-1,TGTGCCAGCAGTTTTCCGGGACAGAACACTGAAGCTTTCTTT,CASSFPGQNTEAFF
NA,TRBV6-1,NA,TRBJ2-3,TGTGCCAGCAGTGAAGGCGGGGTTGGCACAGATACGCAGTATTTT,CASSEGGVGTDTQYF
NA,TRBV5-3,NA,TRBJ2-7,TGTGCCAGAAGCTTGGCCGGGGCAGGGACTTCCGGTGGTGTCTACGAGCAGTACTTC,CARSLAGAGTSGGVYEQYF
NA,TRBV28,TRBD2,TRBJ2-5,TGTGCCAGCAGTGGTATTGAGTTAAGGTTAGCGGGAGTTCGAGAGACCCAGTACTTC,CASSGIELRLAGVRETQYF
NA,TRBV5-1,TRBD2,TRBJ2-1,TGCGCCAGCAGCTTGAGGCCTAGCGGGAGTCAGGAACAGTTCTTC,CASSLRPSGSQEQFF
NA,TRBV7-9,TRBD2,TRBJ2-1,TGTGCCAGCAGCACGACTAGCGTGAGCTCCTACAATGAGCAGTTCTTC,CASSTTSVSSYNEQFF
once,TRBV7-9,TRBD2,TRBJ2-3,TGTGCCAGCAGCTTAGTAGTTAGCGGGATTAACACAGATACGCAGTATTTT,CASSLVVSGINTDTQYF
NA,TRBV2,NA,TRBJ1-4,TGTGCCAGCAGACTAACAGGGCTGGCTAATGAAAAACTGTTTTTT,CASRLTGLANEKLFF
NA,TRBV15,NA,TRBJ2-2,TGTGCCACTGCTAAACAGGGATACACCGGGGAGCTGTTTTTT,CATAKQGYTGELFF